The clone carrying this T cell receptor beta chain was seen just once. Its antigen is still unknown. Mouse germline and gene names are used. The read is 1 residue too short to cover the CDR3 end, so that end is filled in from the germline J gene. Repertoires were generated with immunoSEQ multiplex PCR, while TCRdb's copy carries only in-frame clones and drops some. The profile covers under 9,000 clones, with approximately 35% appearing a single time and roughly 3.5% taken by the ten largest. The record originates from a study of tissue T cells after allogeneic stem cell transplantation. J lost 8 bases, V lost 5 bases, and 6 bases had no gene match. The germline V gene encodes CDR1 KGHPV and CDR2 FQNQEV (reference sequence). The CDR3 length is 14 residues. Described time point: mouse harvest day 14 after allogeneic transplant. Mouse grafts combined 10^7 T-cell-depleted bone marrow cells with 10^6 splenic CD5+ T cells.

Overall study results and limits: Alloreactivity or antigen specificity of tissue TCRs was not determined; some clones might be host cells.

This rearrangement joins TRBV26 to TRBJ2-5; 11 nucleotides align to TRBD2. This receptor was obtained from a female BALB/c mouse given C57BL/6 T cells with graft-versus-host disease after an allogeneic hematopoietic cell transplant. Specimen: skin. Incomplete CDR3 DNA: TGTGCCAGCAGTTTGGGACTGGGGGTGGGCACCCAGTAC. It specifies CASSLGLGVGTQY. The full CDR3 sequence reads CASSLGLGVGTQYF.